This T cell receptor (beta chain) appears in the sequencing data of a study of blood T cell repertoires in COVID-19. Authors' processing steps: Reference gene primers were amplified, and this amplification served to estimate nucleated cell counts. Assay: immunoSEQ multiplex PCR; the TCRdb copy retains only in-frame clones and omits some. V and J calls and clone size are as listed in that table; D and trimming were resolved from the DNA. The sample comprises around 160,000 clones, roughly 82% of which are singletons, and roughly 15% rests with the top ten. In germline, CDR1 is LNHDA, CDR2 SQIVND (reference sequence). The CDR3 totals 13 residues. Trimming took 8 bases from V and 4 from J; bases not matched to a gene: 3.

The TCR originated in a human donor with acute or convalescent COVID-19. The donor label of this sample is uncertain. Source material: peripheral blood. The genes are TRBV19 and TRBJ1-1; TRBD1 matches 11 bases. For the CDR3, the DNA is TGTGCCAGTTCCGGGACAGGGGGCACTGAAGCTTTCTTT. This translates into CASSGTGGTEAFF. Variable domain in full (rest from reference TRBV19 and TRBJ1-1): DGGITQSPKYLFRKEGQNVTLSCEQNLNHDAMYWYRQDPGQGLRLIYYSQIVNDFQKGDIAEGYSVSREKKESFPLTVTSAQKNPTAFYLCASSGTGGTEAFFGQGTRLTVV.